A single sample gave rise to the 8 T cell receptor beta chains below, sequenced in a study of T cells after yellow fever vaccination. One entry per CDR3 protein results from TCRdb running MiXCR on the 5' RACE reads. The sample consists of approximately 130,000 distinct CDR3 sequences, around 15% of them appearing once. The sequencing used CD8+ T cells sorted from PBMCs, collected 5 days after the yellow fever booster vaccination. Receptor source: a man between 18 and 35 years old who received the YFV17D yellow fever vaccine.

At least ten counts were recorded for this clonotype. The DNA for the CDR3 is TGTGCCAGCAGCTTTGACGGGGGGCGGCCCTACAATGAGCAGTTCTTC. Encoded protein: CASSFDGGRPYNEQFF. This chain joins TRBV7-2 and TRBJ2-1, with TRBD2 as a possible D gene (7 bases). The V gene lost 3 bases and the J gene lost 2 bases, with 14 bases spanning the gap. This CDR3 has 16 amino acids. Germline CDR1 reads SGHTA; CDR2 reads FQGNSA.

The table lists this clonotype with a few counts. The chain joins TRBV12-3 or TRBV12-4 to TRBJ2-3; no firm D call. V lost 3 bases and J 3 bases, leaving 13 bases between the germline ends. The CDR3 totals 15 residues. The DNA for the CDR3 is TGTGCCAGCAGTTTCGGCGGTAGACGTACAGATACGCAGTATTTT. Translated, it gives CASSFGGRRTDTQYF.

In this sample, this clonotype turned up a few times. The chain links TRBV27 to TRBJ2-2, with 8 bases identical to TRBD2. V trimming: 6 bases; J trimming: 6 bases; junction bases outside the gene matches: 9. Germline V gene lookup returns CDR1 MNHEY and CDR2 SMNVEV (reference sequence). The CDR3 totals 15 residues. The CDR3 protein is CASSPSGPSAGELFF. CDR3 sequence (DNA): TGTGCCAGCAGCCCTAGCGGGCCCAGCGCCGGGGAGCTGTTTTTT.

The chain recombines TRBV7-6 with TRBJ1-1, with D unclear. Germline-derived CDR1 and CDR2 are SGHVS and FNYEAQ. Between the trimmed V and J ends, which lost 5 bases and 4 bases, there was a span of 8 bases. The CDR3 length is 12 residues. The DNA of the CDR3 is TGTGCCAGCAGCCACTTTGGCACTGAAGCTTTCTTT. This codes for CASSHFGTEAFF. Based on the CDR3 plus reference TRBV7-6 and TRBJ1-1, the full variable domain is GAGVSQSPRYKVTKRGQDVALRCDPISGHVSLYWYRQALGQGPEFLTYFNYEAQQDKSGLPNDRFSAERPEGSISTLTIQRTEQRDSAMYRCASSHFGTEAFFGQGTRLTVV.

Note on this clonotype: A much larger clonotype is one base distant, so this may be a read error. This chain connects TRBV9 to TRBJ1-1; D unresolved. CDR3 length: 13 residues. Germline V gene lookup returns CDR1 SGDLS and CDR2 YYNGEE. Trimming shortened V by 0 bases and J by 3 bases, and 6 bases separated the two germline ends. The CDR3 here is CASSVGGDTEAFF. Written as DNA, the CDR3 is TGTGCCAGCAGCGTAGGCGGGGACACTGAAGCTTTCTTT. Filled out from reference TRBV9 and TRBJ1-1, the complete variable domain reads DSGVTQTPKHLITATGQRVTLRCSPRSGDLSVYWYQQSLDQGLQFLIQYYNGEERAKGNILERFSAQQFPDLHSELNLSSLELGDSALYFCASSVGGDTEAFFGQGTRLTVV.

J is TRBJ1-1 and V is TRBV4-3, with TRBD1 as a possible D gene (5 bases). V dropped 0 bases and J dropped 11 bases, with 25 bases sitting between them. Germline CDR1 reads LGHNA; CDR2 reads YSLEER. This CDR3 region has 17 residues. This CDR3 is CASSQDRVAEQGASAFF. The CDR3 DNA sequence: TGCGCCAGCAGCCAAGATCGGGTGGCCGAGCAGGGCGCGTCGGCTTTCTTT.

This chain joins TRBV29-1 and TRBJ2-2; D uncertain. Germline CDR1 is SQVTM and CDR2 is ANQGSEA. The CDR3 covers 13 residues. V lost 0 bases, J lost 4 bases, and 6 bases lay in between. The CDR3 sequence is CSVEDYSTGELFF. DNA for the CDR3: TGCAGCGTTGAAGACTACAGCACCGGGGAGCTGTTTTTT.

This clonotype was detected a few times. The chain links TRBV28 to TRBJ2-3; tentatively, D is TRBD1 (6 bases). Per the germline V gene, CDR1 is MDHEN and CDR2 is SYDVKM. Trimming removed 2 bases from V and 6 bases from J, with 18 bases in between. The CDR3 totals 16 residues. The CDR3 DNA sequence: TGTGCCAGCAGTTTAGAATTAGGACAGTTGGGCGATACGCAGTATTTT. It specifies CASSLELGQLGDTQYF.